The 17 T cell receptor beta chains presented below share a single source sample, sequenced in a study of metastatic and nonmetastatic thyroid tumors. No patient received treatment before thyroid surgery. MiXCR reprocessed the PCR reads for TCRdb. The profile shows 35,000 to 40,000 clones, 28% of them singletons. The sample comprised blood. The receptors here all came from a male donor with papillary thyroid cancer or a benign thyroid nodule (not recorded which). Some clones in this sample may be carry-over from other donors' samples.

At least ten counts were recorded for this clone. A much larger clone lies a single base off, so this may be a read error. The V gene is TRBV5-1, the J gene TRBJ2-7; D perhaps matches TRBD2 (5 bases). Germline V CDR1 and CDR2: SGHRS, YFSETQ. This CDR3 contains 14 residues. The CDR3 bases are TGCGCCGGCAGCTTGGGAGATCCTTATTACGAGCAGTACTTC. Translated, it gives CAGSLGDPYYEQYF.

This clone appeared many times. The chain links TRBV20-1 to TRBJ2-7; D possibly corresponds to TRBD1 (6 bases). Trimming shortened V by 3 bases and J by 2 bases, and 17 bases separated the two germline ends. The length of the CDR3 is 15 residues. Germline V gene sequence: CDR1 DFQATT, CDR2 SNEGSKA (reference sequence). This CDR3 reads CSASHTLQGTYEQYF. The CDR3 coding sequence is TGCAGTGCTAGTCACACCCTACAGGGAACCTACGAGCAGTACTTC.

The chain combines TRBV5-5 with TRBJ1-5, with D perhaps matching TRBD1 (5 bases). The CDR3 length is 16 residues. The V and J ends lost 2 bases and 4 bases respectively, with 16 bases between them. Germline assignment: CDR1 SGHKS and CDR2 YYEKEE (reference sequence). The CDR3 sequence is CASSLGARGENQPQHF. DNA of the CDR3: TGTGCCAGCAGCTTAGGGGCTCGGGGAGAAAATCAGCCCCAGCATTTT. The variable domain in full, completed from reference TRBV5-5 and TRBJ1-5, reads DAGVTQSPTHLIKTRGQQVTLRCSPISGHKSVSWYQQVLGQGPQFIFQYYEKEERGRGNFPDRFSARQFPNYSSELNVNALLLGDSALYLCASSLGARGENQPQHFGDGTRLSIL.

This clone has only a few counts. The J gene is TRBJ1-6, the V gene TRBV6-1; D is unresolved. The CDR3 is 15 residues long. Germline values: CDR1 MNHNS, CDR2 SASEGT. Between the trimmed V and J ends, which lost 2 bases and 7 bases, there was a span of 12 bases. The CDR3 spells CASSEMVNANSPLHF. The DNA of the CDR3 is TGTGCCAGCAGTGAAATGGTGAATGCCAATTCACCCCTCCACTTT.

This chain joins TRBV6-1 and TRBJ2-3; 9 nucleotides align to TRBD2. J was trimmed by 1 base and V by 7 bases; bases with no gene match: 3. The CDR3 extends over 14 amino acids. Germline CDR1 MNHNS, CDR2 SASEGT. The CDR3 protein is CASKTSGRTDTQYF. CDR3 DNA sequence: TGTGCCAGCAAGACTAGCGGTCGCACAGATACGCAGTATTTT.

This clone was observed a few times. The CDR3 reads CASSQVGGSNQPQHF. In DNA, the CDR3 is TGCGCCAGCAGCCAAGTGGGGGGGAGCAATCAGCCCCAGCATTTT. The chain carries TRBV4-1 and TRBJ1-5; a weak D match, TRBD1 (5 bases). The V end was cut by 1 base, the J end by 1 base, with 8 bases between. From germline, CDR1 is MGHRA and CDR2 YSYEKL. CDR3 size: 15 residues.

In this sample, this clone is medium-sized. This rearrangement joins TRBV13 to TRBJ2-1; tentative D call: TRBD2 (6 bases). V lost 5 bases and J 0 bases, leaving 11 bases between the germline ends. The CDR3 covers 15 residues. Germline loops: CDR1 PRHDT, CDR2 FYEKMQ (reference sequence). CDR3 sequence reads: CASSHPTSSYNEQFF. The CDR3, as DNA: TGTGCCAGCAGCCACCCGACTAGCTCCTACAATGAGCAGTTCTTC.

This clone was found many times. One junction end does not reproduce the germline sequence, and a read error may be involved. The CDR3 sequence: CASSPGTAPYEQYF. DNA for the CDR3: TGTGCTAGCAGCCCCGGGACAGCCCCCTACGAGCAGTACTTC. The chain recombines TRBV7-7 with TRBJ2-7; 7 nucleotides line up with TRBD1. Looked up from germline, CDR1 is SSHAT and CDR2 is FNYEAQ (reference sequence). CDR3 length equals 14 residues.

About this clone itself: An end of the junction differs from the germline gene, which may be a read error. The rearrangement joins TRBV10-1 to TRBJ2-3; 8 positions agree with TRBD2. The CDR3 extends over 13 amino acids. The germline V gene has CDR1 WNHNN and CDR2 SYGVQD (reference sequence). CDR3 DNA: TGCGCCAGCGGGCGACTAGCGCCAGATACTCAGTATTTT. Translating it yields CASGRLAPDTQYF.

The rearrangement links TRBV7-9 to TRBJ1-1; D gene uncertain. CDR1 SEHNR and CDR2 FQNEAQ come from the germline V gene (reference sequence). Trimming took off 4 bases at V and 2 bases at J, with 11 bases between the two ends. The CDR3 length is 14 residues. CDR3 residues: CASSSWWDNTEAFF. Written as DNA, the CDR3 is TGTGCCAGCAGCTCCTGGTGGGATAACACTGAAGCTTTCTTT. The complete variable domain, with remaining parts taken from reference TRBV7-9 and TRBJ1-1, reads DTGVSQNPRHKITKRGQNVTFRCDPISEHNRLYWYRQTLGQGPEFLTYFQNEAQLEKSRLLSDRFSAERPKGSFSTLEIQRTEQGDSAMYLCASSSWWDNTEAFFGQGTRLTVV.

V usage is TRBV20-1 and J usage is TRBJ2-7; D might be TRBD2 (6 bases). The CDR3 is 14 amino acids. Germline-derived CDR1 and CDR2 are DFQATT and SNEGSKA (reference sequence). The V end lost 1 base, the J end lost 0 bases, and 10 bases lay between the germline ends. CDR3 in DNA: TGCAGTGCTAGAGGCCGGAGGGGCTCCTACGAGCAGTACTTC. Translating gives CSARGRRGSYEQYF.

The rearrangement links TRBV4-1 to TRBJ1-1, with 7 bases that match TRBD1. J was trimmed by 6 bases and V by 2 bases; bases with no gene match: 6. The germline V gene has CDR1 MGHRA and CDR2 YSYEKL. This CDR3 contains 14 residues. The CDR3 sequence is CASSQPDRVAEAFF. CDR3 DNA: TGCGCCAGCAGCCAACCAGACAGGGTCGCTGAAGCTTTCTTT.

This chain links TRBV20-1 with TRBJ1-6; 7 bases agree with TRBD1. Germline V gives CDR1 DFQATT, CDR2 SNEGSKA (reference sequence). The CDR3 is made up of 13 amino acids. The ends lost 6 bases at V and 9 bases at J; junction bases unmatched: 8. CDR3 amino acids: CSASEGGVSPLHF. CDR3 coding DNA: TGCAGTGCGTCAGAAGGGGGCGTTTCACCCCTCCACTTT.

There are a few counts of this clone. This chain uses TRBV28 with TRBJ2-7; no reliable D call. The CDR3 sequence is 11 residues long. The germline V gene has CDR1 MDHEN and CDR2 SYDVKM. Trimming left V 5 bases short and J 5 bases short, with 7 bases between. The chain's CDR3 is CASSPLHEQYF. As DNA, the CDR3 is TGTGCCAGCAGTCCTTTACACGAGCAGTACTTC. The full variable domain, rest sourced from reference TRBV28 and TRBJ2-7, is DVKVTQSSRYLVKRTGEKVFLECVQDMDHENMFWYRQDPGLGLRLIYFSYDVKMKEKGDIPEGYSVSREKKERFSLILESASTNQTSMYLCASSPLHEQYFGPGTRLTVT.

Many counts were recorded for this clone. CDR3 sequence: CASSEEGGQPQHF. The CDR3 bases are TGCGCCAGCAGTGAAGAGGGGGGCCAGCCCCAGCATTTT. J is TRBJ1-5 and V is TRBV10-1; perhaps TRBD1 as D (6 bases). The CDR3 extends over 13 amino acids. V lost 3 bases and J lost 7, with 10 bases in between. The germline CDR1 and CDR2 sequences are WNHNN and SYGVQD (reference sequence).

In this sample, this clone turned up a few times. The CDR3 region is CASSLRPQVWDRTDTQYF. CDR3 in DNA: TGTGCCAGCAGTTTACGCCCGCAGGTCTGGGACAGGACAGATACGCAGTATTTT. This sequence joins TRBV27 and TRBJ2-3, with TRBD1 matching over 8 bases. The germline gives CDR1 MNHEY, CDR2 SMNVEV (reference sequence). Germline trimming cut 2 bases from V and 3 bases from J; bases unmatched to any gene: 13. CDR3 size: 18 residues.

In its sample, this clone was seen many times. The chain links TRBV6-4 to TRBJ2-1; possibly TRBD2 for D (6 bases). The V end lost 0 bases, the J end lost 6 bases, and 12 bases lay between the germline ends. The CDR3 extends over 15 amino acids. Germline V lookup: CDR1 MRHNA, CDR2 SNTAGT. The CDR3 bases are TGTGCCAGCAGTGACTCTGGCGGGAAACCCAATGAGCAGTTCTTC. It translates to CASSDSGGKPNEQFF.